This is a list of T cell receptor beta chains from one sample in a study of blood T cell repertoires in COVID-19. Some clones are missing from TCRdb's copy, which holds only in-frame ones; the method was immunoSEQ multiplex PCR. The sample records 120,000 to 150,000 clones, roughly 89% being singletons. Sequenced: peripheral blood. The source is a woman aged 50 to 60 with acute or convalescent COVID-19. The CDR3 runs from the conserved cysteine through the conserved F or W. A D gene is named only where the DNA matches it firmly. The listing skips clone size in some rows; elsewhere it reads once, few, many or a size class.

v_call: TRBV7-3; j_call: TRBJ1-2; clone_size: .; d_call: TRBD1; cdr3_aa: CASSLLGTGVNTF; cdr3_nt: TGTGCCAGCAGCTTACTTGGGACAGGGGTCAACACCTTC
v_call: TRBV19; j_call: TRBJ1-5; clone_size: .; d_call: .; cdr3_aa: CASIPQGYSNQPQHF; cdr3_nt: TGTGCCAGTATTCCCCAGGGGTATAGCAATCAGCCCCAGCATTTT
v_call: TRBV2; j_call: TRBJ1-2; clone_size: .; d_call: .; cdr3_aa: CASSEWGQNYGYTF; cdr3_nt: TGTGCCAGCAGTGAATGGGGACAAAACTATGGCTACACCTTC
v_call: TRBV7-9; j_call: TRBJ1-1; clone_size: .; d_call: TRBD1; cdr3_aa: CASSPIQGVLTEAFF; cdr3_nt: TGTGCCAGCAGCCCAATACAGGGGGTTCTCACTGAAGCTTTCTTT
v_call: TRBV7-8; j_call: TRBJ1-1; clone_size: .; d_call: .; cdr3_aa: CASSLGMGANTEAFF; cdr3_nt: TGTGCCAGCAGCTTAGGGATGGGGGCGAACACTGAAGCTTTCTTT
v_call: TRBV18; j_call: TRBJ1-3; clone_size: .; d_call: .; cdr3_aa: CASSQGTGNTIYF; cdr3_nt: TGTGCCAGCTCGCAGGGGACTGGAAACACCATATATTTT
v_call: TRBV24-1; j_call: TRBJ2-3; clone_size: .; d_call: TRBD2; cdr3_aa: CATSDLLGSGSQSTDTQYF; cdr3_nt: TGTGCCACCAGTGATTTGCTGGGTAGCGGGAGCCAAAGCACAGATACGCAGTATTTT
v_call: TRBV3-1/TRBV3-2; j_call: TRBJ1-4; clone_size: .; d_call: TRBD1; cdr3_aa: CASSPRTGINEKLFF; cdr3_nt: TGTGCCAGCAGTCCCCGGACAGGGATTAATGAAAAACTGTTTTTT
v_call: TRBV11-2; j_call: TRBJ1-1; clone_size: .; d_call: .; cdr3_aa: CASSLWGAEAFF; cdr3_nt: TGTGCCAGCAGCTTATGGGGGGCTGAAGCTTTCTTT
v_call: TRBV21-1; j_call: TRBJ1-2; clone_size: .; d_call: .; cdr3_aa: CASSFSGTGGYGYTF; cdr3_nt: TGTGCCAGCTCCTTCTCCGGGACAGGGGGCTATGGCTACACCTTC
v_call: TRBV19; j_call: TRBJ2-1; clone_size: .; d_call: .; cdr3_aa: CASSIVSQRGKSEQFF; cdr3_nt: TGTGCCAGTAGTATAGTTTCCCAAAGAGGAAAGAGTGAGCAGTTCTTC
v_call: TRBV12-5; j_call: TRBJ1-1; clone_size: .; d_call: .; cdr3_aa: CASGLVSGRWNTEAFF; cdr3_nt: TGTGCTAGTGGTTTGGTAAGTGGCAGGTGGAACACTGAAGCTTTCTTT
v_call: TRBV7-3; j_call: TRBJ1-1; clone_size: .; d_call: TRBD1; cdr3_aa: CASSSDRGRLAFF; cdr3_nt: TGTGCCAGCAGCTCCGACAGGGGTCGGTTAGCTTTCTTT
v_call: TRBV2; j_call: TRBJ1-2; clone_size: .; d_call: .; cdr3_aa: CASSLQGYYGYTF; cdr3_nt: TGTGCCAGCAGTCTACAGGGATACTATGGCTACACCTTC
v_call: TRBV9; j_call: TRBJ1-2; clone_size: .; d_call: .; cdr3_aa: CASSHEGVDDGYTF; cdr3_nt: TGTGCCAGCAGCCACGAGGGGGTGGATGATGGCTACACCTTC
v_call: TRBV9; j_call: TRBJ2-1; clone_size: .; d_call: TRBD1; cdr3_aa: CASSVSSSGGSQGSYNEQFF; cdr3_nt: TGTGCCAGCAGCGTATCTTCCTCAGGGGGTTCTCAGGGGTCCTACAATGAGCAGTTCTTC
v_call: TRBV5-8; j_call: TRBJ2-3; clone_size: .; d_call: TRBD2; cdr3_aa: CASSPLAGGATDTQYF; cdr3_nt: TGTGCCAGCAGCCCTCTAGCGGGGGGGGCCACAGATACGCAGTATTTT
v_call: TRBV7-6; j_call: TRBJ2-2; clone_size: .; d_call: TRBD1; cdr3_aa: CASSSGQGDTGELFF; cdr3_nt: TGTGCCAGCAGCTCGGGACAGGGGGACACCGGGGAGCTGTTTTTT
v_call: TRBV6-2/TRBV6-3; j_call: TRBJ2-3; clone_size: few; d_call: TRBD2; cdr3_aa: CASSYSGRGGTDTQYF; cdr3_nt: TGTGCCAGCAGTTACTCCGGGCGGGGGGGCACAGATACGCAGTATTTT
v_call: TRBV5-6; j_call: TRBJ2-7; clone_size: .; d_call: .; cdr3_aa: CASSGLTSTVHEQYF; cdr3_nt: TGTGCCAGCAGCGGCTTGACATCAACTGTCCACGAGCAGTACTTC
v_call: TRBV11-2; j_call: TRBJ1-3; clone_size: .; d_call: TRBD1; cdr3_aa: CASSLATGANTIYF; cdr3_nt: TGTGCCAGCAGCTTAGCAACAGGGGCCAACACCATATATTTT
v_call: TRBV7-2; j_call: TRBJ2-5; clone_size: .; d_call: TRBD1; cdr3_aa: CASSSTGVRETQYF; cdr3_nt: TGTGCCAGCAGCTCGACAGGGGTCCGGGAGACCCAGTACTTC
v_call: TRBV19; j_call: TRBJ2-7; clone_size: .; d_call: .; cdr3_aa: CASKEPGGPYEQYF; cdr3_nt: TGTGCCAGTAAGGAACCAGGGGGGCCCTACGAGCAGTACTTC
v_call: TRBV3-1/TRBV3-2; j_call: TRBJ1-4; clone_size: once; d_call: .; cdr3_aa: CASSHAAKLFF; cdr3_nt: TGTGCCAGCAGCCACGCGGCCAAACTGTTTTTT
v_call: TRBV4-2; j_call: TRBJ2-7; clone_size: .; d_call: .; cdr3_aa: CASSQGDSRNEQYF; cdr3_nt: TGTGCCAGCAGCCAAGGGGACTCTCGCAACGAGCAGTACTTC
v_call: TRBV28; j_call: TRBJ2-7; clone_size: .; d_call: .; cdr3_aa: CASSTPGHYEQYF; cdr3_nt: TGTGCCAGCAGTACTCCGGGACACTACGAGCAGTACTTC
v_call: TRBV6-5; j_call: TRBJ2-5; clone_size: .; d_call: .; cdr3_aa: CASFKRGQETQYF; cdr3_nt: TGTGCCAGCTTCAAGAGAGGGCAAGAGACCCAGTACTTC
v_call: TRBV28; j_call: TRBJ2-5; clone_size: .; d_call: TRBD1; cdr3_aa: CASRYRGPNQETQYF; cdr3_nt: TGTGCCAGCAGATACAGGGGTCCCAACCAAGAGACCCAGTACTTC
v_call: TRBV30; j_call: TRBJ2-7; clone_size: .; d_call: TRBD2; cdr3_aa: CAWGLARYEQYF; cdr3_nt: TGTGCCTGGGGACTAGCGCGCTACGAGCAGTACTTC
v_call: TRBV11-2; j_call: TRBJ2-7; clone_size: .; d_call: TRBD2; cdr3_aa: CASSFAGLAYYEQYF; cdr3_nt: TGTGCCAGCAGCTTTGCGGGACTAGCTTACTACGAGCAGTACTTC
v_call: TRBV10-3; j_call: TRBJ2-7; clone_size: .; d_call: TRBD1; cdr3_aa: CAIRGDRAAYEQYF; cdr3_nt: TGTGCCATCAGGGGGGACAGGGCGGCCTACGAGCAGTACTTC
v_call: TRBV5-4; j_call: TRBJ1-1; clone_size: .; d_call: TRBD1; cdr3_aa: CASSPGTGRVNTEAFF; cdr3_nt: TGTGCCAGCAGCCCAGGGACAGGGCGTGTGAACACTGAAGCTTTCTTT
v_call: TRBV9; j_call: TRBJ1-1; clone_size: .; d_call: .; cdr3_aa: CASSPLVQGTEAFF; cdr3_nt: TGTGCCAGCAGCCCATTGGTTCAGGGCACTGAAGCTTTCTTT
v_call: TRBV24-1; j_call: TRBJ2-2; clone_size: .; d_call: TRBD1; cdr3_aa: CATDRGGVDGELFF; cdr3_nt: TGTGCCACCGACAGGGGTGGAGTGGACGGGGAGCTGTTTTTT
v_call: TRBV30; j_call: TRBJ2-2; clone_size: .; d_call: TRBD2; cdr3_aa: CAWSVEGPGLAPNTGELFF; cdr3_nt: TGTGCCTGGAGTGTAGAGGGACCGGGACTAGCCCCGAACACCGGGGAGCTGTTTTTT
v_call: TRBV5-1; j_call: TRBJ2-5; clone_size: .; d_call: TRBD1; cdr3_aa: CASSSPDRGPGETQYF; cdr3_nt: TGCGCCAGCAGCTCTCCTGACAGGGGGCCAGGGGAGACCCAGTACTTC
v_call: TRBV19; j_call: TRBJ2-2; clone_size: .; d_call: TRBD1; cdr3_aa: CASSTGDRGTNTGELFF; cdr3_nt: TGTGCCAGTAGTACCGGGGACAGGGGTACAAACACCGGGGAGCTGTTTTTT
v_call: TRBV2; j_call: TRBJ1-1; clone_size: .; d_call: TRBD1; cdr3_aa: CASSLDRANTEAFF; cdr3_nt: TGTGCCAGCAGTTTGGACAGGGCGAACACTGAAGCTTTCTTT
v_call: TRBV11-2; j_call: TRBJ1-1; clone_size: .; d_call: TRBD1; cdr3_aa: CASSLATTGGNTEAFF; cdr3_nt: TGTGCCAGCAGCTTAGCTACGACAGGGGGGAACACTGAAGCTTTCTTT
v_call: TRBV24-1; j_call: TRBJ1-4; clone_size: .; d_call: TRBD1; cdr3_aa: CATSDAPGTGATEKLFF; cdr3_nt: TGTGCCACCAGTGATGCTCCCGGGACAGGGGCTACGGAAAAACTGTTTTTT
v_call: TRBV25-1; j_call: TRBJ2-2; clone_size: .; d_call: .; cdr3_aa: CASSELAGELFF; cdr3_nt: TGTGCCAGCAGTGAACTAGCCGGGGAGCTGTTTTTT
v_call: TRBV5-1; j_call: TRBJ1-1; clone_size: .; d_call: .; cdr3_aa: CASSLRGSEAFF; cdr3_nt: TGCGCCAGCAGCTTGAGGGGCAGTGAAGCTTTCTTT
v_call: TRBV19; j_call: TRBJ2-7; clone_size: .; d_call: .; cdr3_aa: CASSPWWSILDYEQYF; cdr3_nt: TGTGCCAGTAGCCCCTGGTGGAGTATTTTGGACTACGAGCAGTACTTC
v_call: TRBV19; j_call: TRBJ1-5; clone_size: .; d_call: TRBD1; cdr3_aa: CASSSPRDRGRNNQPQHF; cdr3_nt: TGTGCCAGTAGTAGCCCCCGGGACAGGGGGCGGAACAATCAGCCCCAGCATTTT
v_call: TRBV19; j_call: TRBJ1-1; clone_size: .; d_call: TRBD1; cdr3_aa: CASTQLDRGEAFF; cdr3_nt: TGTGCCAGTACCCAACTCGACAGGGGTGAAGCTTTCTTT
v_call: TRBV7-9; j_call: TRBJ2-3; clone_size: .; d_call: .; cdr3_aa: CASSPYSHTDTQYF; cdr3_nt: TGTGCCAGCAGCCCTTATAGCCACACAGATACGCAGTATTTT
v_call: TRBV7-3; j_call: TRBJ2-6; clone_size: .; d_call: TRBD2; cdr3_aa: CASSSLAGAGANVLTF; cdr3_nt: TGTGCCAGCAGCTCGTTAGCGGGGGCTGGGGCCAACGTCCTGACTTTC
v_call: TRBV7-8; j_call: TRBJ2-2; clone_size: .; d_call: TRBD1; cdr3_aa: CASSWPGTGNTGELFF; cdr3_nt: TGTGCCAGCAGCTGGCCCGGGACAGGGAACACCGGGGAGCTGTTTTTT
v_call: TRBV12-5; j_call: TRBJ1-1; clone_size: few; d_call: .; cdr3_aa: CASGLGIRTLRKNTEAFF; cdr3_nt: TGTGCTAGTGGTTTGGGAATACGGACACTAAGAAAGAACACTGAAGCTTTCTTT
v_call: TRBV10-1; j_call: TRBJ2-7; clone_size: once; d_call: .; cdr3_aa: CASSRGVSSYEQYF; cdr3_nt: TGCGCCAGCAGTCGCGGGGTCAGCTCCTACGAGCAGTACTTC
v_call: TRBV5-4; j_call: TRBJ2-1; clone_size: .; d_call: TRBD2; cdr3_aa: CASSLGTSGRVEQFF; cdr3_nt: TGTGCCAGCAGCTTGGGGACTAGCGGGAGGGTTGAGCAGTTCTTC
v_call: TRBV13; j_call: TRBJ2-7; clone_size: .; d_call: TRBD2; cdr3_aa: CASSWTSGISYEQYF; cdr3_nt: TGTGCCAGCAGCTGGACTAGCGGGATCTCCTACGAGCAGTACTTC
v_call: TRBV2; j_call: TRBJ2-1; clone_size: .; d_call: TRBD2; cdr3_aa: CAIRLAGVNNEQFF; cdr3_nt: TGTGCCATTCGACTAGCGGGAGTTAACAATGAGCAGTTCTTC
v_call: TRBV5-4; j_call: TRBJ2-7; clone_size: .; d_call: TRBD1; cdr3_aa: CASSFSGGSYEQYF; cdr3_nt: TGTGCCAGCAGCTTTTCAGGGGGCTCCTACGAGCAGTACTTC
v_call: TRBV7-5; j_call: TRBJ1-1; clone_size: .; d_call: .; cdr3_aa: CARSLDPRVENTEAFF; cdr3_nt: TGTGCCAGAAGCTTGGACCCCAGGGTGGAGAACACTGAAGCTTTCTTT